The present entry profiles one T cell receptor beta chain with its context. The method was immunoSEQ multiplex PCR; TCRdb's version includes in-frame clones alone and lacks a portion of them. The sample holds 140,000 to 150,000 clones, about 91% seen once. This CDR3 spans 14 amino acids. The germline CDR1 and CDR2 sequences are SGHTA and FQGNSA. V lost 2 bases to trimming and J lost 6 bases, with 11 bases between them. This sample is part of a study of control samples from healthy donors and cancer patients. This sequence joins TRBV7-2 and TRBJ2-1; no clear D gene. The source material was blood. The clonotype comes from a man aged 30 to 39 in good health. The CDR3 DNA follows: TGTGCCAGCAGCTTATTCGGTATGATCAATGAGCAGTTCTTC. This gives the protein CASSLFGMINEQFF.